The rows below give T cell receptor beta chains drawn from one sample of a study of blood T cell repertoires in COVID-19. The table came from immunoSEQ multiplex PCR; TCRdb's copy has only in-frame clones and leaves some out. The data contain some 370,000 clones, about 89% of them singletons. The sequencing sample was made of peripheral blood. These receptors all come from a woman in her 30s with COVID-19, enrolled during active disease. Both conserved end residues are part of each CDR3. A D gene is named only where the DNA matches it firmly. Only part of the rows carry a size: once, few, many, or a class if the clone is expanded.

CDR3 protein	CDR3 DNA	J gene	clone size	D gene	V gene
CASSVDLVPREQYF	TGTGCCAGCAGCGTAGATCTGGTCCCTAGGGAGCAGTACTTC	TRBJ2-7	once	.	TRBV9
CASSLGVQGPRNTEAFF	TGTGCCAGCAGCTTAGGGGTTCAGGGCCCGAGGAACACTGAAGCTTTCTTT	TRBJ1-1	.	.	TRBV11-2
CSVSGTSGKSLYEQYF	TGCAGCGTGTCTGGGACTAGCGGGAAATCGCTCTACGAGCAGTACTTC	TRBJ2-7	.	TRBD2	TRBV29-1
CASSLSGSTHEQYF	TGTGCCAGCAGTCTTAGCGGGAGCACCCACGAGCAGTACTTC	TRBJ2-7	.	TRBD2	TRBV28
CASSEQAGGETQYF	TGCGCCAGCAGTGAGCAAGCGGGAGGGGAGACCCAGTACTTC	TRBJ2-5	.	TRBD2	TRBV10-1
CASSFLGLNGYTF	TGTGCCAGCAGTTTCCTCGGACTGAACGGCTACACCTTC	TRBJ1-2	.	.	TRBV12-3/TRBV12-4
CASSLGPSGSTDTQYF	TGTGCCAGCAGCTTGGGCCCTAGCGGCAGCACAGATACGCAGTATTTT	TRBJ2-3	.	TRBD2	TRBV11-2
CASSGYRDSPLHF	TGTGCCAGCTCCGGTTACAGGGATTCACCCCTCCACTTT	TRBJ1-6	.	.	TRBV6-5
CASSSTGSTNEKLFF	TGTGCCAGCAGCTCGACAGGGTCTACTAATGAAAAACTGTTTTTT	TRBJ1-4	.	TRBD1	TRBV7-9
CATRGLGANVLTF	TGTGCCACCAGGGGGCTGGGGGCCAACGTCCTGACTTTC	TRBJ2-6	.	TRBD1	TRBV10-3
CASSYGGGNNEQFF	TGTGCCAGCAGTTACGGAGGGGGCAACAATGAGCAGTTCTTC	TRBJ2-1	.	.	TRBV6-6
CASSQDGGSREQFF	TGCGCCAGCAGCCAAGATGGCGGCTCCCGCGAGCAGTTCTTC	TRBJ2-1	.	.	TRBV4-1
CASSLGGFTYEQYF	TGTGCCAGCAGCCTAGGGGGCTTCACCTACGAGCAGTACTTC	TRBJ2-7	.	TRBD1	TRBV3-1/TRBV3-2
CASSLQVTNTEAFF	TGTGCCAGTAGTCTACAGGTTACAAACACTGAAGCTTTCTTT	TRBJ1-1	.	.	TRBV19
CASSQLEGARFAFF	TGTGCCAGCAGCCAATTAGAGGGGGCGCGTTTCGCTTTCTTT	TRBJ1-1	.	TRBD1	TRBV3-1/TRBV3-2
CSVNSGQETQYF	TGCAGCGTCAATTCAGGGCAAGAGACCCAGTACTTC	TRBJ2-5	.	.	TRBV29-1
CSSSDSPRQYF	TGCAGCAGTTCTGACAGCCCCAGGCAGTATTTT	TRBJ2-3	.	.	TRBV29-1
CASSLKQGIEQFF	TGTGCCAGCTCACTTAAACAGGGGATTGAGCAGTTCTTC	TRBJ2-1	.	TRBD1	TRBV18
CAIRTGTENTGELFF	TGTGCCATCAGAACCGGGACAGAGAACACCGGGGAGCTGTTTTTT	TRBJ2-2	.	TRBD1	TRBV10-3
CASSLWAGGRSNQPQHF	TGTGCCAGCAGTTTATGGGCAGGAGGCCGGAGCAATCAGCCCCAGCATTTT	TRBJ1-5	.	.	TRBV28
CAWSGGQETQYF	TGTGCCTGGAGTGGGGGCCAGGAGACCCAGTACTTC	TRBJ2-5	.	.	TRBV30
CASKAGSSYEQYF	TGTGCCAGCAAGGCCGGGAGTTCCTACGAGCAGTACTTC	TRBJ2-7	.	.	TRBV2
CASTAVAEFLPEAFF	TGTGCCAGCACCGCGGTAGCAGAATTTCTCCCTGAAGCTTTCTTT	TRBJ1-1	.	.	TRBV6-5
CASSLGLSGRRSYEQYF	TGTGCCAGCAGCTTAGGGCTTAGCGGGAGGCGCTCCTACGAGCAGTACTTC	TRBJ2-7	.	TRBD2	TRBV5-5
CASSQLSGRGNNEQFF	TGTGCCAGCAGCCAACTTAGCGGGAGAGGGAACAATGAGCAGTTCTTC	TRBJ2-1	.	TRBD2	TRBV14
CAISVGGFNEQFF	TGTGCCATCAGTGTAGGAGGATTCAATGAGCAGTTCTTC	TRBJ2-1	.	.	TRBV10-3
CASSFSVFNEQFF	TGTGCCAGCAGCTTTAGCGTCTTCAATGAGCAGTTCTTC	TRBJ2-1	.	.	TRBV7-2
CASSAGFHEQFF	TGTGCCAGTAGCGCAGGGTTTCATGAGCAGTTCTTC	TRBJ2-1	.	.	TRBV19
CASSFLNSGYTF	TGTGCCAGCAGCTTCTTAAACAGTGGCTACACCTTC	TRBJ1-2	.	.	TRBV13
CASSVRGAGSPLHF	TGTGCCAGCAGCGTACGGGGGGCAGGTTCACCCCTCCACTTT	TRBJ1-6	.	.	TRBV9
CASSRRQGTDTQYF	TGTGCCAGCAGCCGCCGACAGGGGACAGATACGCAGTATTTT	TRBJ2-3	.	TRBD1	TRBV11-3
CASSYSHRLAGDEQYF	TGTGCCAGCAGTTACTCCCATCGACTAGCGGGGGACGAGCAGTACTTC	TRBJ2-7	.	TRBD2	TRBV6-5
CAIAERTDTQYF	TGTGCCATAGCTGAGCGCACAGATACGCAGTATTTT	TRBJ2-3	once	.	TRBV10-3
CASSGLAGDTGELFF	TGTGCCAGCAGTGGACTAGCGGGGGACACCGGGGAGCTGTTTTTT	TRBJ2-2	.	TRBD2	TRBV2
CAWSGSGREDTQYF	TGTGCCTGGAGTGGAAGCGGGAGGGAGGATACGCAGTATTTT	TRBJ2-3	.	TRBD2	TRBV30
CASSPGTSYEQYF	TGTGCCAGCTCACCGGGCACCTCCTACGAGCAGTACTTC	TRBJ2-7	.	.	TRBV18
CARSPEGPLYGYTF	TGTGCCAGAAGCCCGGAGGGCCCTCTCTATGGCTACACCTTC	TRBJ1-2	.	.	TRBV5-3
CAWSAGQETQYF	TGTGCCTGGAGTGCAGGGCAAGAGACCCAGTACTTC	TRBJ2-5	once	.	TRBV30
CAILTGRGTEAFF	TGTGCCATCCTAACAGGGAGGGGCACTGAAGCTTTCTTT	TRBJ1-1	.	.	TRBV10-3
CATSDPPGSLSTDTQYF	TGTGCCACCAGTGATCCGCCCGGGAGCCTTAGCACAGATACGCAGTATTTT	TRBJ2-3	.	.	TRBV24-1
CASSLETGISNEKLFF	TGCGCCAGCAGCTTGGAGACAGGGATATCTAATGAAAAACTGTTTTTT	TRBJ1-4	many	TRBD1	TRBV5-1
CASNRQVNTGELFF	TGTGCCAGTAATCGCCAGGTGAACACCGGGGAGCTGTTTTTT	TRBJ2-2	.	.	TRBV19